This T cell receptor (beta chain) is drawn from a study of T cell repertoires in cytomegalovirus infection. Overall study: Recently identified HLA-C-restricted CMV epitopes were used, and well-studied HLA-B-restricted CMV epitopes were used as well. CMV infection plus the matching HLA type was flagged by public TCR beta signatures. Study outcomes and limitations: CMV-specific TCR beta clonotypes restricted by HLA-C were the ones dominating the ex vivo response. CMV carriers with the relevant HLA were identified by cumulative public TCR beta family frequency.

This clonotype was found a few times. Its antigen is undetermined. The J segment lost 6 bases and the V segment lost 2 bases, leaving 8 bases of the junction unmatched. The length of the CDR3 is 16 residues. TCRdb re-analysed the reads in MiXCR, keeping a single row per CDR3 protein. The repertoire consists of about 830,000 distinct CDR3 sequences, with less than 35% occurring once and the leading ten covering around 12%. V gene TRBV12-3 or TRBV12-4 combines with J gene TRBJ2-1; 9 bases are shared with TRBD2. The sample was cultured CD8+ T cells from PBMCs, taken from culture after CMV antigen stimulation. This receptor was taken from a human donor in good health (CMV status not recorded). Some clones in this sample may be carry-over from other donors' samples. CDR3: CASSLRPSGEINEQFF. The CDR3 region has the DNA TGTGCCAGCAGTTTAAGGCCTAGCGGGGAAATCAATGAGCAGTTCTTC.